One and the same sample provided the 25 T cell receptor beta chains below, sequenced in a study of T cell repertoires in cytomegalovirus infection. The antigens these receptors bind are not known. TCRdb ran MiXCR on the reads and lists one entry per CDR3 protein. The sample comprises approximately 730,000 distinct CDR3 sequences, approximately 32% of which are singletons, and around 13% rests with the top ten. The input for sequencing was cultured CD8+ T cells from PBMCs, taken from culture after CMV antigen stimulation. These TCRs come from a human donor in good health (CMV status not recorded). Some clones in this sample may be carry-over from other donors' samples.

Only a few counts were recorded for this clonotype. The rearrangement uses TRBV20-1 and TRBJ1-2; the match to TRBD1 covers 10 bases. Germline CDR1 reads DFQATT; CDR2 reads SNEGSKA (reference sequence). V gave up 5 bases and J gave up 5 bases; unmatched junction bases: 11. The CDR3 is 15 amino acids. The CDR3 is CSASTGQGVSYGYTF. CDR3 coding DNA: TGCAGTGCTTCTACTGGACAGGGGGTTTCATATGGCTACACCTTC.

The V call is TRBV4-1, the J call TRBJ2-1; 7 bases match TRBD2. Trimming removed 1 base from V and 7 bases from J; junction bases left unmatched: 7. CDR3 length equals 15 residues. Germline V gives CDR1 MGHRA, CDR2 YSYEKL. CDR3 amino acids: CASSQVGGGGNEQFF. The CDR3 nucleotides are TGCGCCAGCAGCCAAGTGGGCGGGGGAGGGAATGAGCAGTTCTTC.

There are many counts of this clonotype. The chain couples TRBV18 to TRBJ1-2, with TRBD1 identical over 8 bases. The CDR3 has 17 residues. CDR1 is KGHSH and CDR2 is LQKENI in the germline V gene. The trim removed 1 base at V and 4 bases at J, leaving 11 bases unmatched. In DNA, the CDR3 is TGTGCCAGCTCACCACACCACAGGGGGGACTCCATCTATGGCTACACCTTC. Protein sequence: CASSPHHRGDSIYGYTF.

This clonotype was seen more than once but under ten times. This chain links TRBV6-5 with TRBJ2-5, with D tentatively TRBD1 (5 bases). There are 14 residues in the CDR3. CDR1 is MNHEY and CDR2 is SVGAGI in the germline V gene. V was cut by 4 bases and J by 3 bases, with 12 bases left in between. CDR3 DNA: TGTGCCAGCAGTTTACGCCAGGGAAAAGAGACCCAGTACTTC. It is translated as CASSLRQGKETQYF.

The chain employs TRBV9 and TRBJ1-1; D may be TRBD1 (5 bases). CDR1 and CDR2 from the germline V gene are SGDLS and YYNGEE. This CDR3 comprises 15 residues. V gave up 0 bases and J gave up 4 bases, with 13 bases separating them. DNA for the CDR3: TGTGCCAGCAGCGTAGCAGGGAAAAGGAGCACTGAAGCTTTCTTT. Translating it yields CASSVAGKRSTEAFF.

A few counts support this clonotype. The V gene is TRBV11-2, the J gene TRBJ1-5; D might be TRBD1 (5 bases). Trimming removed 5 bases from V and 7 bases from J, with 15 bases in between. The CDR3 is made up of 14 amino acids. Germline V gene data show CDR1 as SGHAT and CDR2 as FQNNGV. The CDR3 loop is CASSPGTVLQPQHF. Written as DNA, the CDR3 is TGTGCCAGCAGCCCTGGGACGGTACTCCAGCCCCAGCATTTT.

This chain connects TRBV28 to TRBJ2-5; D uncertain. The germline V and J ends were trimmed by 8 bases and 3 bases, with 10 bases remaining between them. This CDR3 region has 12 residues. Germline lookup yields CDR1 MDHEN and CDR2 SYDVKM. The CDR3 bases are TGTGCCAGCGTGCGTTCCAAAGAGACCCAGTACTTC. Its translation: CASVRSKETQYF. Filled out from reference TRBV28 and TRBJ2-5, the complete variable domain reads DVKVTQSSRYLVKRTGEKVFLECVQDMDHENMFWYRQDPGLGLRLIYFSYDVKMKEKGDIPEGYSVSREKKERFSLILESASTNQTSMYLCASVRSKETQYFGPGTRLLVL.

J is TRBJ2-2 and V is TRBV4-1; no definite D call. There are 13 residues in the CDR3. Germline V CDR1 and CDR2: MGHRA, YSYEKL. Trimming took 0 bases from V and 8 from J, leaving 7 bases between them. In nucleotides, the CDR3 is TGCGCCAGCAGCCAAGACCTGGAAGGGGAGCTGTTTTTT. The encoded protein is CASSQDLEGELFF.

The chain joins TRBV6-1 to TRBJ2-1, with D possibly TRBD1 on 6 matching bases. CDR3 length equals 13 residues. Trimming took off 8 bases at V and 2 bases at J, with 10 bases between the two ends. Germline loops: CDR1 MNHNS, CDR2 SASEGT. The CDR3 nucleotides read TGTGCCAGCGGGGGCTCGGCCTACAATGAGCAGTTCTTC. Translation: CASGGSAYNEQFF.

This clonotype has just a few counts. The gene calls are TRBV12-3 or TRBV12-4 and TRBJ2-3; TRBD1 might be the D (6 bases). This CDR3 region has 13 residues. V was shortened by 6 bases and J by 5 bases, with 12 bases between the two germline ends. The CDR3 DNA reads TGTGCCAGCAGCGCACAGGGTGGAGATACGCAGTATTTT. This codes for CASSAQGGDTQYF.

In its sample, this clonotype was seen a few times. V usage is TRBV5-1 and J usage is TRBJ2-5, with 8 positions matching TRBD2. V was pared by 4 bases and J by 5 bases, with 10 bases of the junction left unmatched. The CDR3 spans 15 residues. Germline values: CDR1 SGHRS, CDR2 YFSETQ. DNA of the CDR3: TGCGCCAGCAGCGCAGGACTAGCTAGCAAGGAGACCCAGTACTTC. Translation: CASSAGLASKETQYF.

This clonotype was counted only a few times. This sequence joins TRBV12-5 and TRBJ1-1; 8 nucleotides agree with TRBD1. The CDR3 length is 16 residues. Germline V gives CDR1 LGHNT, CDR2 FRNRAP. The ends lost 3 bases at V and 0 bases at J; junction bases unmatched: 6. CDR3 coding DNA: TGTGCTAGTGGTTTTCAGACAGGGGCGATGAACACTGAAGCTTTCTTT. Amino acid sequence: CASGFQTGAMNTEAFF.

The table lists this clonotype with a few counts. J is TRBJ2-7 and V is TRBV29-1; 7 nucleotides agree with TRBD2. The CDR3 is 12 residues long. V shed 1 base, J shed 10 bases, and the junction held 7 bases outside the gene matches. Germline CDR1 is SQVTM and CDR2 is ANQGSEA. The CDR3 bases are TGCAGCGTTGAAGTTACAGCGGGGACTCAGTACGTC. As protein: CSVEVTAGTQYV.

This clonotype was seen many times. The CDR3: CASVIPGAVTGNTIYF. CDR3 bases: TGTGCCAGCGTCATCCCGGGGGCAGTAACTGGAAACACCATATATTTT. The chain is built from TRBV6-1 and TRBJ1-3, with D possibly matching TRBD1 (6 bases). Germline values: CDR1 MNHNS, CDR2 SASEGT. Trimming removed 8 bases from V and 2 bases from J, with 19 bases in between. This CDR3 comprises 16 residues.

This sequence joins TRBV2 and TRBJ1-2; D call uncertain. CDR1 is SNHLY, CDR2 FYNNEI, per germline. V lost 6 bases, J lost 7 bases, and 21 bases lay in between. The CDR3 contains 15 residues. The CDR3 reads CASRRIQQPGSGYTF. In DNA, the CDR3 is TGTGCCAGCAGGCGCATCCAGCAACCCGGATCTGGCTACACCTTC.

The chain links TRBV10-3 to TRBJ2-7; tentatively, D is TRBD2 (5 bases). Germline loops: CDR1 ENHRY, CDR2 SYGVKD. The length of the CDR3 is 12 residues. Trimming cost V 3 bases and J 5 bases, with 8 bases left between them. The CDR3 here is CAISDAGDEQYV. The CDR3 nucleotides read TGTGCCATCAGTGACGCCGGGGACGAGCAGTACGTC.

This chain joins TRBV5-1 and TRBJ2-7; TRBD1 might be the D (7 bases). The ends were cut back, 3 bases at V and 3 bases at J, with 13 bases in the middle. This CDR3 has 14 residues. From germline, CDR1 is SGHRS and CDR2 YFSETQ. This CDR3 is CASSSGDRNYEQYF. CDR3 bases: TGCGCCAGCAGCTCGGGGGACAGAAACTACGAGCAGTACTTC.

There are a few counts of this clonotype. CDR3 sequence reads: CASSQTSIEPQHF. CDR3 bases: TGTGCCAGCAGCCAAACCAGTATAGAGCCCCAGCATTTT. This chain joins TRBV4-2 and TRBJ1-5; D is uncertain. CDR1 is LGHNA, CDR2 YNFKEQ, per germline. V shed 2 bases and J shed 8 bases, with 10 bases lying between them. This CDR3 region has 13 residues.

The V and J genes are TRBV10-3 and TRBJ2-7; 14 nucleotides match TRBD2. The CDR3 is 18 amino acids. J lost 0 bases, V lost 2 bases, and 6 bases had no gene match. The germline gives CDR1 ENHRY, CDR2 SYGVKD. The CDR3 DNA reads as TGTGCCATCAGTGAGCAGGGACTAGCGGGGGCCAGCTCCTACGAGCAGTACTTC. This encodes CAISEQGLAGASSYEQYF.

This clonotype appeared many times. The chain couples TRBV5-1 to TRBJ1-1; no firm D call. This CDR3 spans 14 amino acids. Germline assignment: CDR1 SGHRS and CDR2 YFSETQ. V was pared by 3 bases and J by 1 base, with 10 bases between. CDR3 loop: CASSSLNGNTEAFF. The CDR3 DNA sequence: TGCGCCAGCAGCTCCCTTAACGGGAACACTGAAGCTTTCTTT.

This clonotype has a handful of counts. The chain uses TRBV14 and TRBJ2-1, with D maybe TRBD1 (5 bases). Germline CDR1 reads SGHDN; CDR2 reads FVKESK. There are 15 residues in the CDR3. The ends were cut back, 3 bases at V and 2 bases at J, with 11 bases in the middle. This chain's CDR3 is CASSHFKGTYNEQFF. DNA of the CDR3: TGTGCCAGCAGCCATTTTAAGGGGACCTACAATGAGCAGTTCTTC.

This clonotype occurred a few times. CDR3: CAAGGTHSYEQYF. Written as DNA, the CDR3 is TGTGCCGCAGGGGGGACACACTCCTACGAGCAGTACTTC. The chain is built from TRBV10-3 and TRBJ2-7; TRBD1 is a possible D gene (7 bases). This CDR3 contains 13 residues. Germline CDR1 reads ENHRY; CDR2 reads SYGVKD. V was clipped by 11 bases and J by 0 bases, with 14 bases between them.

This chain joins TRBV6-1 and TRBJ1-5; 9 bases line up with TRBD1. CDR3 size: 16 residues. V shed 6 bases, J shed 4 bases, and the junction held 10 bases outside the gene matches. The germline V gene has CDR1 MNHNS and CDR2 SASEGT. CDR3 DNA sequence: TGTGCCAGCAGAGCAAGACAGGGGGGGCTAAATCAGCCCCAGCATTTT. This gives the protein CASRARQGGLNQPQHF.

The chain links TRBV2 to TRBJ2-3, with 10 bases fitting TRBD2. Germline CDR1 and CDR2: SNHLY and FYNNEI. The CDR3 spans 16 residues. V lost 3 bases and J lost 6; bases outside the gene matches: 9. CDR3 sequence (DNA): TGTGCCAGCAGTGACCCTCGAAGCGGGGGGGGGGATACGCAGTATTTT. Its translation is CASSDPRSGGGDTQYF.

V and J are TRBV4-3 and TRBJ2-1; no firm D call. CDR1 and CDR2 from the germline V gene are LGHNA and YSLEER. Trimming removed 0 bases from V and 4 bases from J, with 7 bases in between. The CDR3 runs to 14 residues. CDR3 loop: CASSQEVQYNEQFF. The CDR3 nucleotides read TGCGCCAGCAGCCAAGAGGTCCAGTACAATGAGCAGTTCTTC.